Described below is a single T cell receptor beta chain sequence and its context. The sample comes from a study of shared clonotypes between healthy human individuals. Using immunoSEQ multiplex PCR, the repertoire was profiled, and TCRdb retains in-frame clones only, with some absent. The sample has about 2.4 million clones; approximately 93% are singletons. The CDR3 sequence is 16 residues long. The V end was cut by 6 bases, the J end by 1 base, with 18 bases between. The germline V gene encodes CDR1 SEHNR and CDR2 FQNEAQ (reference sequence). The chain is built from TRBV7-9 and TRBJ2-5; maybe TRBD1 (6 bases). The origin of this receptor is a young man in good health. Some clones in this sample may be carry-over from other donors' samples. Specimen: naive CD4+ T cells from PBMCs. This sample's subset: CD45RA+ positively selected. The CDR3 bases are TGTGCCAGCAGTCGGGCTAGGGACATGCCCCAAGAGACCCAGTACTTC. Translating gives CASSRARDMPQETQYF.